This TCR beta chain stems from a study of blood T cell repertoires in COVID-19. About the research overall: The cDNA or gDNA used as material had been derived from T cells, B-cell-depleted T cells, or PBMCs.

The CDR3 length is 16 residues. In germline, CDR1 is SEHNR, CDR2 FQNEAQ (reference sequence). The V and J ends lost 5 bases and 3 bases respectively, with 18 bases between them. Produced via immunoSEQ multiplex PCR; TCRdb's table is partial and in-frame only. The sample contains about 45,000 clones, roughly nine tenths of which appear only once. This TCR was sampled from a human donor in a cohort sampled during active COVID-19. The J gene is TRBJ2-3, the V gene TRBV7-9, with TRBD1 as a possible D gene (6 bases). Specimen: peripheral blood. The CDR3 loop is CASSPDGTIPTDTQYF. The CDR3 DNA reads TGTGCCAGCAGCCCAGACGGGACAATACCGACAGATACGCAGTATTTT.